This T cell receptor (beta chain) was identified during a study of cytomegalovirus exposure and HLA in healthy donors. Study findings and constraints: A missense DCLRE1C variant was associated with V- and J-gene trimming of TCR beta chains in a later analysis, and an independent cohort replicated the association.

This PCR relied on a set of 60 Vbeta primers and 13 Jbeta primers. Produced via immunoSEQ multiplex PCR; TCRdb's table is partial and in-frame only. This table holds about 140,000 clones, roughly four fifths found once. Turning to this clone: Its antigen is currently unknown.

This CDR3 has 12 amino acids. V gave up 5 bases and J gave up 4 bases, with 6 bases separating them. Germline V gene sequence: CDR1 SGHVS, CDR2 FQNEAQ. The V gene is TRBV7-8, the J gene TRBJ2-1; D is unclear. The clonotype originates from a human donor in good health. Input material: PBMCs. CDR3 DNA: TGTGCCAGCAGCGTACTGTACAATGAGCAGTTCTTC. Its protein product is CASSVLYNEQFF.